This T cell receptor beta chain was found in a study of identical twins. TCRdb used MiXCR to reprocess the 5' RACE reads, holding one entry per CDR3 protein. The sample holds roughly 230,000 distinct CDR3 sequences, about 8.5% seen once. Looked up from germline, CDR1 is DFQATT and CDR2 is SNEGSKA (reference sequence). This CDR3 comprises 13 residues. V was shortened by 0 bases and J by 3 bases, with 8 bases between the two germline ends. Of note for this clonotype: Its antigen remains unidentified.

General study results and limits: Cord blood beta clonotypes present at high abundance carried fewer insertions; no such pattern appeared in memory repertoires. The same donors were not followed; conclusions instead depended on cross-sectional statistical analysis. Zero-insertion results could be subject to partial confounding by invariant MAIT and iNKT cells.

The same data also went into a second study, on yellow fever vaccine responses in identical twins.

This TCR was recovered from a woman under 30 in good health. The specimen sequenced was CD8+ T cells sorted from blood. The gene calls are TRBV20-1 and TRBJ1-2; no clear D. For the CDR3, the DNA is TGCAGTGCTAGAGAAATGGGCTACTATGGCTACACCTTC. Protein sequence: CSAREMGYYGYTF.